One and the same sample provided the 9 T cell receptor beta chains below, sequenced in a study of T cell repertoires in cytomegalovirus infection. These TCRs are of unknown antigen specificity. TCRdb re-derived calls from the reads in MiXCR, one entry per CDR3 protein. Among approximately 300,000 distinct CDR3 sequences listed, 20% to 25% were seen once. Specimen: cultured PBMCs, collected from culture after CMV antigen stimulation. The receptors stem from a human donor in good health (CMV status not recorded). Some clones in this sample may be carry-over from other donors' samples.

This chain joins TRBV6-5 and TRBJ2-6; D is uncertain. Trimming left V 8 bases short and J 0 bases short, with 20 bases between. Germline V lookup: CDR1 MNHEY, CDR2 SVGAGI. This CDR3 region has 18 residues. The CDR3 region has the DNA TGTGCCAGCTGGAGCCCCTGGGCCGTCTTCTCTGGGGCCAACGTCCTGACTTTC. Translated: CASWSPWAVFSGANVLTF.

The CDR3 reads CASRKPTGDNQPQHF. The CDR3 coding sequence is TGTGCCAGCAGGAAACCGACAGGCGACAATCAGCCCCAGCATTTT. This chain uses TRBV6-2 or TRBV6-3 with TRBJ1-5, with D possibly matching TRBD1 (6 bases). V lost 6 bases to trimming and J lost 3 bases, with 15 bases between them. Germline V lookup: CDR1 MNHEY, CDR2 SVGEGT. The CDR3 has 15 residues.

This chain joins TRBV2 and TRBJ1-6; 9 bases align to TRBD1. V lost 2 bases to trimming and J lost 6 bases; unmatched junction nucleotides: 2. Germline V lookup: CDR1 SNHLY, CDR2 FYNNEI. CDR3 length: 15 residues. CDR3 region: CASSEQGQGNSPLHF. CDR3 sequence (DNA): TGTGCCAGCAGTGAACAGGGACAGGGTAATTCACCCCTCCACTTT.

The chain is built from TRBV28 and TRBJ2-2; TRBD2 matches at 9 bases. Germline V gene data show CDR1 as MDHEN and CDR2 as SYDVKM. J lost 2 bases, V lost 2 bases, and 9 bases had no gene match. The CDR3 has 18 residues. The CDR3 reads CASSLLLAGLVNTGELFF. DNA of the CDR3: TGTGCCAGCAGTTTACTGCTAGCGGGATTGGTCAACACCGGGGAGCTGTTTTTT.

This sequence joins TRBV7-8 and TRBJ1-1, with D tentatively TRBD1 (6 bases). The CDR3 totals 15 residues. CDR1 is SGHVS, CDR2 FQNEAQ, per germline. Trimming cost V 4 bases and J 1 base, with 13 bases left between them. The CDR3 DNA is TGTGCCAGCAGCTCTCCCGGGACACCGAACACTGAAGCTTTCTTT. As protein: CASSSPGTPNTEAFF.

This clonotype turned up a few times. As DNA, the CDR3 is TGTGCCAGTAGTAGAGAACTAAGCAATCAGCCCCAGCATTTT. It codes for CASSRELSNQPQHF. The chain uses TRBV19 and TRBJ1-5; no definite D call. The germline V gene has CDR1 LNHDA and CDR2 SQIVND (reference sequence). The V end lost 4 bases, the J end lost 1 base, and 8 bases lay between the germline ends. The CDR3 is made up of 14 amino acids.

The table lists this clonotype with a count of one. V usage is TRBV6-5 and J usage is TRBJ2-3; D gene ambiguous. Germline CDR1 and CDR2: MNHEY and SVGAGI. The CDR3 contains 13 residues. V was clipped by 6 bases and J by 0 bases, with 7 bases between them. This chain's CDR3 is CASRLTSTDTQYF. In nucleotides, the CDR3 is TGTGCCAGCAGATTGACTAGCACAGATACGCAGTATTTT.

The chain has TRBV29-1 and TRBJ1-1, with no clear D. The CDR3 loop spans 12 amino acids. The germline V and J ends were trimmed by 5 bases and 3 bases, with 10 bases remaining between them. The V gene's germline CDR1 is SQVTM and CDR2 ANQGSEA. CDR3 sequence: CSVRHQHTEAFF. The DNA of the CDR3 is TGCAGCGTTCGACACCAACACACTGAAGCTTTCTTT.

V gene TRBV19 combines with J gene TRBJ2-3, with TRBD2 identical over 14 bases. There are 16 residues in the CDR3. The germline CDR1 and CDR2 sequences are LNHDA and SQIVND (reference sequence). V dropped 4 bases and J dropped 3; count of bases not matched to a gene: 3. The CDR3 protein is CASSTGLAGATDTQYF. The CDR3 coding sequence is TGTGCCAGTAGTACGGGACTAGCGGGAGCTACAGATACGCAGTATTTT.